A selection of T cell receptor beta chains follows, all from one sample in a study of blood T cell repertoires in COVID-19. Data came from immunoSEQ multiplex PCR; TCRdb stores just in-frame clones and leaves some out. The sample carries a few hundred thousand clones, around 90% recorded once. Material for sequencing was peripheral blood. Receptors were obtained from a middle-aged woman who had recovered from COVID-19. The CDR3 runs from the conserved cysteine through the conserved F or W. D genes are given only for firm matches. The size entry is marked missing in some rows and otherwise reads once, few, many or a size class.

d_gene: .
v_gene: TRBV24-1
abundance: .
j_gene: TRBJ1-2
CDR3aa: CATSADYGYTF
CDR3nt: TGTGCCACCTCGGCGGACTATGGCTACACCTTC

d_gene: .
v_gene: TRBV30
abundance: .
j_gene: TRBJ1-4
CDR3aa: CAWSVGSGNEKLFF
CDR3nt: TGTGCCTGGAGTGTGGGGAGCGGGAATGAAAAACTGTTTTTT

d_gene: .
v_gene: TRBV5-4
abundance: .
j_gene: TRBJ2-1
CDR3aa: CASSWGASSYNEQFF
CDR3nt: TGTGCCAGCAGCTGGGGCGCCAGCTCCTACAATGAGCAGTTCTTC

d_gene: .
v_gene: TRBV25-1
abundance: .
j_gene: TRBJ1-5
CDR3aa: CASSDPGYF
CDR3nt: TGTGCCAGCAGTGACCCCGGGTATTTT

d_gene: TRBD1
v_gene: TRBV11-3
abundance: few
j_gene: TRBJ2-2
CDR3aa: CASSFRQGYTGELFF
CDR3nt: TGTGCCAGCAGCTTTCGACAGGGTTACACCGGGGAGCTGTTTTTT

d_gene: TRBD1
v_gene: TRBV30
abundance: .
j_gene: TRBJ1-2
CDR3aa: CAWADRRGRGYTF
CDR3nt: TGTGCCTGGGCGGACAGGAGGGGACGTGGCTACACCTTC

d_gene: TRBD1
v_gene: TRBV7-2
abundance: .
j_gene: TRBJ2-2
CDR3aa: CASSRDRANTGELFF
CDR3nt: TGTGCCAGCAGCCGGGACAGAGCGAACACCGGGGAGCTGTTTTTT

d_gene: .
v_gene: TRBV15
abundance: few
j_gene: TRBJ1-1
CDR3aa: CATSRGLQGTEAFF
CDR3nt: TGTGCCACCAGCAGAGGACTCCAGGGGACTGAAGCTTTCTTT

d_gene: .
v_gene: TRBV5-1
abundance: .
j_gene: TRBJ2-7
CDR3aa: CASSWVSGSSYEQYF
CDR3nt: TGCGCCAGCAGCTGGGTTAGCGGCAGCTCCTACGAGCAGTACTTC

d_gene: TRBD2
v_gene: TRBV6-5
abundance: .
j_gene: TRBJ2-1
CDR3aa: CASSWTSGSNEQFF
CDR3nt: TGTGCCAGCTCCTGGACTAGCGGGAGCAATGAGCAGTTCTTC

d_gene: TRBD2
v_gene: TRBV18
abundance: .
j_gene: TRBJ2-7
CDR3aa: CASSPLAGVAYEQYF
CDR3nt: TGTGCCAGCTCACCACTAGCGGGAGTAGCCTACGAGCAGTACTTC

d_gene: TRBD1
v_gene: TRBV7-2
abundance: few
j_gene: TRBJ1-6
CDR3aa: CASSLAGTGVNSPLHF
CDR3nt: TGTGCCAGCAGCTTAGCGGGGACAGGGGTAAATTCACCCCTCCACTTT

d_gene: TRBD1
v_gene: TRBV12-3/TRBV12-4
abundance: once
j_gene: TRBJ1-1
CDR3aa: CASRRQGRTEAFF
CDR3nt: TGTGCCAGCAGGCGACAGGGCCGCACTGAAGCTTTCTTT

d_gene: .
v_gene: TRBV7-2
abundance: .
j_gene: TRBJ2-2
CDR3aa: CASSLAGQNTGELFF
CDR3nt: TGTGCCAGCAGCTTAGCGGGGCAGAACACCGGGGAGCTGTTTTTT

d_gene: .
v_gene: TRBV28
abundance: .
j_gene: TRBJ1-2
CDR3aa: CASSFGLGYTF
CDR3nt: TGTGCCAGCAGTTTTGGCCTTGGCTACACCTTC

d_gene: TRBD2
v_gene: TRBV19
abundance: .
j_gene: TRBJ2-7
CDR3aa: CASSAGGGQPYEQYF
CDR3nt: TGTGCCAGCAGCGCGGGCGGGGGGCAGCCCTACGAGCAGTACTTC

d_gene: TRBD2
v_gene: TRBV5-1
abundance: .
j_gene: TRBJ2-7
CDR3aa: CASSLAPLAPTYEQYF
CDR3nt: TGCGCCAGCAGCCTCGCCCCACTAGCGCCAACCTACGAGCAGTACTTC

d_gene: .
v_gene: TRBV19
abundance: once
j_gene: TRBJ1-2
CDR3aa: CASSTETGPQNYGYTF
CDR3nt: TGTGCCAGTAGTACGGAAACAGGCCCCCAGAACTATGGCTACACCTTC

d_gene: TRBD2
v_gene: TRBV9
abundance: .
j_gene: TRBJ2-7
CDR3aa: CASSVAASGSYEQYF
CDR3nt: TGTGCCAGCAGCGTAGCGGCTAGCGGCTCCTACGAGCAGTACTTC

d_gene: TRBD1
v_gene: TRBV6-2/TRBV6-3
abundance: .
j_gene: TRBJ2-1
CDR3aa: CASSYSGRGIDEQFF
CDR3nt: TGTGCCAGCAGTTACTCGGGCAGGGGGATCGATGAGCAGTTCTTC

d_gene: .
v_gene: TRBV27
abundance: .
j_gene: TRBJ1-1
CDR3aa: CASSPRVGAVNTEAFF
CDR3nt: TGTGCCAGCAGTCCCCGGGTGGGGGCTGTGAACACTGAAGCTTTCTTT

d_gene: .
v_gene: TRBV4-3
abundance: .
j_gene: TRBJ1-5
CDR3aa: CASSQDWSSNQPQHF
CDR3nt: TGCGCCAGCAGCCAAGATTGGAGTAGCAATCAGCCCCAGCATTTT

d_gene: .
v_gene: TRBV11-2
abundance: .
j_gene: TRBJ2-1
CDR3aa: CASSLLTNASYNEQFF
CDR3nt: TGTGCCAGCAGCTTACTGACTAACGCCTCCTACAATGAGCAGTTCTTC

d_gene: .
v_gene: TRBV7-9
abundance: .
j_gene: TRBJ2-1
CDR3aa: CAIRVRNNEQFF
CDR3nt: TGTGCCATACGGGTTAGAAACAATGAGCAGTTCTTC

d_gene: .
v_gene: TRBV3-1/TRBV3-2
abundance: .
j_gene: TRBJ2-5
CDR3aa: CASSQVEAGETQYF
CDR3nt: TGTGCCAGCAGCCAAGTAGAAGCCGGTGAGACCCAGTACTTC

d_gene: .
v_gene: TRBV12-3/TRBV12-4
abundance: .
j_gene: TRBJ2-2
CDR3aa: CASSQGNTGELFF
CDR3nt: TGTGCCAGCAGCCAGGGGAACACCGGGGAGCTGTTTTTT

d_gene: .
v_gene: TRBV7-9
abundance: .
j_gene: TRBJ1-3
CDR3aa: CASSRVLKSSGNTIYF
CDR3nt: TGTGCCAGCAGCCGTGTATTGAAGAGCTCTGGAAACACCATATATTTT

d_gene: TRBD1
v_gene: TRBV25-1
abundance: few
j_gene: TRBJ1-2
CDR3aa: CASSPGTVTYGYTF
CDR3nt: TGTGCCAGCAGCCCAGGGACAGTCACCTATGGCTACACCTTC

d_gene: TRBD1
v_gene: TRBV11-3
abundance: .
j_gene: TRBJ2-4
CDR3aa: CASSRTGKNIQYF
CDR3nt: TGTGCCAGCAGCCGGACAGGGAAAAACATTCAGTACTTC

d_gene: TRBD2
v_gene: TRBV6-4
abundance: .
j_gene: TRBJ2-1
CDR3aa: CASSDGTRGASYNEQFF
CDR3nt: TGTGCCAGCAGTGACGGGACTAGAGGGGCCTCCTACAATGAGCAGTTCTTC

d_gene: .
v_gene: TRBV7-2
abundance: once
j_gene: TRBJ2-1
CDR3aa: CASSQTGYNEQFF
CDR3nt: TGTGCCAGCAGTCAAACAGGGTACAATGAGCAGTTCTTC

d_gene: TRBD2
v_gene: TRBV5-1
abundance: .
j_gene: TRBJ2-1
CDR3aa: CASSLPTPLAGGPYNEQFF
CDR3nt: TGCGCCAGCAGCTTGCCCACACCACTAGCGGGAGGGCCGTACAATGAGCAGTTCTTC

d_gene: .
v_gene: TRBV6-6
abundance: once
j_gene: TRBJ1-4
CDR3aa: CASSPEPGQSATNEKLFF
CDR3nt: TGTGCCAGCAGTCCGGAGCCCGGACAGTCTGCAACTAATGAAAAACTGTTTTTT

d_gene: TRBD2
v_gene: TRBV5-5
abundance: .
j_gene: TRBJ2-5
CDR3aa: CASSGTSGRAAQETQYF
CDR3nt: TGTGCCAGCAGCGGGACTAGCGGGCGGGCCGCCCAAGAGACCCAGTACTTC

d_gene: TRBD2
v_gene: TRBV13
abundance: once
j_gene: TRBJ2-7
CDR3aa: CASSPSGTSGTYEQYF
CDR3nt: TGTGCCAGCAGCCCGAGCGGGACTAGCGGGACTTACGAGCAGTACTTC

d_gene: .
v_gene: TRBV14
abundance: .
j_gene: TRBJ1-4
CDR3aa: CASSQDWAGRKLFF
CDR3nt: TGTGCCAGCAGCCAAGATTGGGCAGGGCGAAAACTGTTTTTT

d_gene: .
v_gene: TRBV9
abundance: .
j_gene: TRBJ2-2
CDR3aa: CASSAQGSNTGELFF
CDR3nt: TGTGCCAGCAGCGCCCAGGGGTCGAACACCGGGGAGCTGTTTTTT

d_gene: TRBD1
v_gene: TRBV19
abundance: .
j_gene: TRBJ1-2
CDR3aa: CASQPSDRFYGYTF
CDR3nt: TGTGCCAGCCAACCCTCGGACAGGTTCTATGGCTACACCTTC

d_gene: .
v_gene: TRBV5-4
abundance: few
j_gene: TRBJ1-1
CDR3aa: CASSLIAKAGQPEAFF
CDR3nt: TGTGCCAGCAGCTTGATAGCCAAAGCCGGACAACCTGAAGCTTTCTTT

d_gene: .
v_gene: TRBV5-6
abundance: .
j_gene: TRBJ2-7
CDR3aa: CASSPERTAYYEQYF
CDR3nt: TGTGCCAGCAGCCCTGAGCGGACAGCATACTACGAGCAGTACTTC

d_gene: TRBD2
v_gene: TRBV9
abundance: many
j_gene: TRBJ2-1
CDR3aa: CASSAREGRGYNEQFF
CDR3nt: TGTGCCAGCAGCGCGCGGGAGGGCCGGGGCTACAATGAGCAGTTCTTC

d_gene: .
v_gene: TRBV6-6
abundance: .
j_gene: TRBJ1-5
CDR3aa: CASSYGSGAGNQPQHF
CDR3nt: TGTGCCAGCAGTTACGGTTCTGGGGCGGGCAATCAGCCCCAGCATTTT

d_gene: .
v_gene: TRBV9
abundance: .
j_gene: TRBJ2-1
CDR3aa: CASSPQPTSNNEQFF
CDR3nt: TGTGCCAGCAGCCCGCAACCCACTAGCAACAATGAGCAGTTCTTC

d_gene: TRBD2
v_gene: TRBV5-1
abundance: once
j_gene: TRBJ2-5
CDR3aa: CASSREGLGETQYF
CDR3nt: TGCGCCAGCAGCCGGGAGGGGCTGGGGGAGACCCAGTACTTC

d_gene: TRBD1
v_gene: TRBV19
abundance: .
j_gene: TRBJ2-5
CDR3aa: CASSRTGAGETQYF
CDR3nt: TGTGCCAGTAGTAGAACAGGGGCCGGGGAGACCCAGTACTTC